A single count supports the clone carrying this T cell receptor beta chain. Repertoires were generated with immunoSEQ multiplex PCR, while TCRdb's copy carries only in-frame clones and drops some. The sample includes 85,000 to 100,000 clones, more than 75% of them seen just once. The trim removed 4 bases at V and 1 base at J, leaving 7 bases unmatched. This CDR3 is 16 amino acids long. CDR1 and CDR2 from the germline V gene are SGDLS and YYNGEE. These data originate in a study of OX40 agonist ivuxolimab in advanced cancers. Across the study: More than 35% of patients had received prior checkpoint inhibitor therapy. Three patients showed partial responses: one hepatocellular carcinoma and two cutaneous melanoma cases.

This rearrangement joins TRBV9 to TRBJ2-2; 7 bases line up with TRBD1. The sample consisted of CD4+ or CD8+ T cells sorted from blood, taken in a trial of the OX40 agonist ivuxolimab. This receptor was taken from an adult with an advanced solid tumor such as melanoma, head and neck, liver or kidney cancer. The CDR3 loop reads CASSMTGTENTGELFF. In nucleotides, the CDR3 is TGTGCCAGCAGCATGACCGGGACAGAGAACACCGGGGAGCTGTTTTTT.